This TCR beta chain was found in a study of a mutant IDH1 vaccine in newly diagnosed glioma. Study overall: Vaccine administration was initiated 4-6 weeks following radiotherapy alone, or with temozolomide cycles. General study findings and limits: Any relationship between pseudoprogression and changes in top peripheral T cell clonotypes seemed absent. Detectable vaccine-induced immune responses arose in around 95% of patients.

The repertoire was sequenced with immunoSEQ multiplex PCR; TCRdb's copy has only in-frame clones and lacks some. Among about 33,000 clones, over 75% were seen once, and the ten largest hold around 2.6%. The time point: week 23, last vaccination. One vaccine dose held 300 ug of mutant IDH1 20-mer peptide and came with topical imiquimod. As for this clone: Antigen: not known.

The CDR3 totals 12 residues. The TCR comes from a man in his forties with glioma. The V and J genes are TRBV21-1 and TRBJ2-7; the table's D call, TRBD1, was not checked against the DNA. TRBV21-1 is a recognized pseudogene. This specimen was PBMCs, taken from a glioma patient whose treatment included an IDH1 peptide vaccine. The CDR3: CASSKQSYEQYF. CDR3 coding DNA: TGTGCCAGCAGCAAACAATCCTACGAGCAGTACTTC.